This entry lists 19 T cell receptor beta chains sequenced from one sample in a study of blood T cells in healthy people across ages. A second PCR of 7 to 11 cycles used a sample-barcoded 5' primer and a J-beta primer mix. TCRdb recomputed calls from the 5' RACE reads with MiXCR, one row per CDR3 protein. The repertoire consists of 380,000 or so distinct CDR3 sequences, with about 52% occurring once and the leading ten covering 45% to 60%. Sequencing input: blood. The source is a man in his fifties or sixties in good health.

This clonotype turned up a few times. V usage is TRBV6-5 and J usage is TRBJ2-1; D is ambiguous. In germline, CDR1 is MNHEY, CDR2 SVGAGI. V was trimmed by 0 bases and J by 5 bases, leaving 2 bases between them. The CDR3 extends over 12 amino acids. The CDR3 is CASSYSNNEQFF. CDR3 sequence (DNA): TGTGCCAGCAGTTACTCTAACAATGAGCAGTTCTTC.

This clonotype was counted ten times or more. This chain uses TRBV7-2 with TRBJ2-7, with 9 bases that match TRBD1. This CDR3 spans 14 amino acids. With V trimmed by 5 bases and J by 5 bases, 7 bases remained unmatched. Germline CDR1 is SGHTA and CDR2 is FQGNSA. In nucleotides, the CDR3 is TGTGCCAGCAGCGTGGGACAGGGAAGGGACGAGCAGTACTTC. The encoded protein is CASSVGQGRDEQYF. Filled out from reference TRBV7-2 and TRBJ2-7, the complete variable domain reads GAGVSQSPSNKVTEKGKDVELRCDPISGHTALYWYRQSLGQGLEFLIYFQGNSAPDKSGLPSDRFSAERTGGSVSTLTIQRTQQEDSAVYLCASSVGQGRDEQYFGPGTRLTVT.

J is TRBJ2-5 and V is TRBV4-3; D is perhaps TRBD2 (5 bases). The CDR3 runs 14 residues. The ends were cut back, 1 base at V and 4 bases at J, with 10 bases in the middle. Germline loops: CDR1 LGHNA, CDR2 YSLEER. The CDR3 region has the DNA TGCGCCAGCAGCCAAGCGGAGCGGCGAGAGACCCAGTACTTC. Protein: CASSQAERRETQYF.

The chain carries TRBV5-1 and TRBJ2-3; D is unresolved. Trimming removed 4 bases from V and 4 bases from J, with 22 bases in between. Germline V gene sequence: CDR1 SGHRS, CDR2 YFSETQ. CDR3 length: 17 amino acids. The CDR3 sequence: CASSPQSSTSPADTQYF. In DNA form, the CDR3 reads TGCGCCAGCAGCCCCCAGAGCTCCACAAGCCCGGCAGATACGCAGTATTTT.

The sample holds one count of this clonotype. The gene calls are TRBV12-3 or TRBV12-4 and TRBJ1-2, with D maybe TRBD1 (5 bases). This CDR3 region has 14 residues. V lost 3 bases, J lost 8 bases, and 16 bases lay in between. In DNA form, the CDR3 reads TGTGCCAGCAGTTTCGGATTCCCCAGGGCGGGCTACACCTTC. Translated, it gives CASSFGFPRAGYTF.

The V call is TRBV3-1, the J call TRBJ2-7; weak D call: TRBD1 (6 bases). Germline-derived CDR1 and CDR2 are LGHDT and YNNKEL (reference sequence). Trimming removed 1 base at V and 3 bases at J, with 10 bases between. The CDR3 runs to 14 residues. This CDR3 reads CASSQGGQHYEQYF. In DNA form, the CDR3 reads TGTGCCAGCAGCCAAGGTGGACAGCACTACGAGCAGTACTTC.

This clonotype has only a few counts. The gene calls are TRBV20-1 and TRBJ2-1, with 14 positions matching TRBD2. There are 17 residues in the CDR3. Germline V gene lookup returns CDR1 DFQATT and CDR2 SNEGSKA (reference sequence). V was clipped by 1 base and J by 9 bases; unmatched bases: 11. For the CDR3, the DNA is TGCAGTGCTAGAGTCCCTGGACTAGCGGGAGGCGGGCGTGAGCAGTTCTTC. This gives the protein CSARVPGLAGGGREQFF.

In its sample, this clonotype was seen many times. The CDR3 region has the DNA TGCAGCGTTGAAGCCGAAAGCTCCTACAATGAGCAGTTCTTC. Protein: CSVEAESSYNEQFF. The gene calls are TRBV29-1 and TRBJ2-1; D ambiguous. The germline V and J ends were trimmed by 1 base and 0 bases, with 7 bases remaining between them. In germline, CDR1 is SQVTM, CDR2 ANQGSEA. The CDR3 is made up of 14 amino acids.

The sample holds many counts of this clonotype. The V gene is TRBV4-1, the J gene TRBJ1-2; no reliable D call. V was trimmed by 4 bases and J by 4 bases, leaving 19 bases between them. The CDR3 covers 16 residues. CDR1 and CDR2 from the germline V gene are MGHRA and YSYEKL. The CDR3 DNA sequence: TGCGCCAGCAGCCCCGGACGCCCAGTTCGGGGCTATGGCTACACCTTC. This translates into CASSPGRPVRGYGYTF.

V and J are TRBV9 and TRBJ2-1; a possible D gene is TRBD1 (5 bases). V was pared by 0 bases and J by 4 bases, with 11 bases between. This CDR3 contains 15 residues. Germline CDR1 reads SGDLS; CDR2 reads YYNGEE. CDR3 coding DNA: TGTGCCAGCAGCGTAGAGGCTGGGGCATACAATGAGCAGTTCTTC. This encodes CASSVEAGAYNEQFF.

This clonotype was counted only a few times. The genes are TRBV5-1 and TRBJ2-2; D is unclear. CDR3 length equals 13 residues. CDR1 is SGHRS, CDR2 YFSETQ, per germline. The V and J ends lost 0 bases and 4 bases respectively, with 4 bases between them. The CDR3 DNA sequence: TGCGCCAGCAGCTTGGACAGCACCGGGGAGCTGTTTTTT. It codes for CASSLDSTGELFF. The variable domain in full, completed from reference TRBV5-1 and TRBJ2-2, reads KAGVTQTPRYLIKTRGQQVTLSCSPISGHRSVSWYQQTPGQGLQFLFEYFSETQRNKGNFPGRFSGRQFSNSRSEMNVSTLELGDSALYLCASSLDSTGELFFGEGSRLTVL.

This clonotype was detected only a few times. CDR3 protein: CASSPTGLSGGYTF. The CDR3, as DNA: TGTGCCAGCAGCCCGACAGGGTTGAGCGGTGGCTACACCTTC. This rearrangement joins TRBV7-9 to TRBJ1-2; 7 nucleotides line up with TRBD1. V was clipped by 5 bases and J by 7 bases; unmatched bases: 10. In germline, CDR1 is SEHNR, CDR2 FQNEAQ (reference sequence). This CDR3 contains 14 residues.

CDR3 nucleotide sequence: TGCAGTGCTAGAGATGACAGCCGCTATGGCTACACCTTC. Protein: CSARDDSRYGYTF. The rearrangement links TRBV20-1 to TRBJ1-2; D possibly corresponds to TRBD1 (5 bases). V was clipped by 0 bases and J by 4 bases, with 9 bases between them. Per the germline V gene, CDR1 is DFQATT and CDR2 is SNEGSKA (reference sequence). The CDR3 has 13 residues.

V is TRBV20-1 and J is TRBJ2-2; possible D gene TRBD1, 7 bases. This CDR3 comprises 15 residues. With 3 bases removed from V and 5 bases from J, the gap between germline ends came to 16 bases. CDR1 is DFQATT and CDR2 is SNEGSKA in the germline V gene (reference sequence). CDR3 coding DNA: TGCAGTGCTAGCACTACAGGGGCGGGGACCGGGGAGCTGTTTTTT. This codes for CSASTTGAGTGELFF.

The chain recombines TRBV28 with TRBJ1-1; D may be TRBD1 (6 bases). Per germline, CDR1 MDHEN and CDR2 SYDVKM. V lost 3 bases and J lost 0, with 17 bases in between. CDR3 size: 17 residues. Here the CDR3 reads CASSFGDWTALNTEAFF. The DNA of the CDR3 is TGTGCCAGCAGTTTCGGGGATTGGACAGCCCTGAACACTGAAGCTTTCTTT.

A few counts support this clonotype. The chain combines TRBV20-1 with TRBJ2-5; 11 positions match TRBD2. This CDR3 contains 16 residues. Trimming took 0 bases from V and 6 from J; bases not matched to a gene: 9. Looked up from germline, CDR1 is DFQATT and CDR2 is SNEGSKA (reference sequence). The CDR3 is CSARDPLAGGAKTQYF. CDR3 DNA: TGCAGTGCTAGAGATCCGCTAGCGGGGGGAGCGAAGACCCAGTACTTC.

This CDR3 reads CASSPTSGRTLSYNEQFF. In DNA form, the CDR3 reads TGTGCCAGCAGCCCGACTAGCGGCCGTACCCTATCCTACAATGAGCAGTTCTTC. The rearrangement links TRBV5-8 to TRBJ2-1, with 9 nucleotides matching TRBD2. Germline trimming cut 4 bases from V and 1 base from J; bases unmatched to any gene: 12. Germline CDR1 is SGHTS and CDR2 is YDEGEE. This CDR3 contains 18 residues. The full variable domain, rest sourced from reference TRBV5-8 and TRBJ2-1, is EAGVTQSPTHLIKTRGQQATLRCSPISGHTSVYWYQQALGLGLQFLLWYDEGEERNRGNFPPRFSGRQFPNYSSELNVNALELEDSALYLCASSPTSGRTLSYNEQFFGPGTRLTVL.

V usage is TRBV28 and J usage is TRBJ2-7; D assignment may be TRBD1 or TRBD2 (6 bases each). Trimming cost V 4 bases and J 2 bases, with 15 bases left between them. Germline V gene sequence: CDR1 MDHEN, CDR2 SYDVKM. CDR3 length: 15 residues. DNA for the CDR3: TGTGCCAGCAGTTCGGGACGGGGGCCCCCCTACGAGCAGTACTTC. Translation: CASSSGRGPPYEQYF.

The rearrangement links TRBV20-1 to TRBJ1-2, with TRBD1 matching over 12 bases. Per germline, CDR1 DFQATT and CDR2 SNEGSKA (reference sequence). V shed 6 bases and J 4 bases; nucleotides not matched to a gene: 6. The CDR3 consists of 14 residues. The CDR3 DNA follows: TGCAGTGCGTCCGGGACAGGGGGCTCCTATGGCTACACCTTC. Amino acid sequence: CSASGTGGSYGYTF.